A single sample is the source of the 21 T cell receptor beta chains below, sequenced in a study of blood T cell repertoires in COVID-19. The repertoire was sequenced with immunoSEQ multiplex PCR; TCRdb's copy has only in-frame clones and lacks some. The table includes 350,000 to 400,000 clones, around 90% detected once. Sequencing used peripheral blood. These receptors came from a man between 18 and 35 years old with active or convalescent COVID-19.

The V and J genes are TRBV6-2 or TRBV6-3 and TRBJ1-1, with TRBD1 as a possible D gene (6 bases). Deletions cut 4 bases from V and 5 bases from J, with 14 bases between. The CDR3 sequence is 14 residues long. Germline V gene lookup returns CDR1 MNHEY and CDR2 SVGEGT. The CDR3 nucleotides read TGTGCCAGCAGTTCGAACAGGGTTGGGACTGAAGCTTTCTTT. Translating gives CASSSNRVGTEAFF.

The chain recombines TRBV6-2 or TRBV6-3 with TRBJ1-5, with no clear D. The CDR3 loop spans 11 amino acids. The V end lost 5 bases, the J end lost 7 bases, and 6 bases lay between the germline ends. From germline, CDR1 is MNHEY and CDR2 SVGEGT. The CDR3 DNA follows: TGTGCCAGCAGTACGGGACAGCCCCAGCATTTT. Translating it yields CASSTGQPQHF.

This clone was observed a few times. The CDR3 region is CASSQERRGPLHF. The CDR3 DNA follows: TGTGCCAGCAGCCAAGAAAGGAGGGGCCCCCTCCACTTT. V and J are TRBV14 and TRBJ1-6; tentatively, D is TRBD1 (5 bases). The CDR3 is 13 residues long. Deletions cut 0 bases from V and 13 bases from J, with 10 bases between. The germline CDR1 and CDR2 sequences are SGHDN and FVKESK.

The rearrangement links TRBV27 to TRBJ2-1; TRBD2 matches 8 bases. CDR1 is MNHEY, CDR2 SMNVEV, per germline (reference sequence). V was clipped by 4 bases and J by 6 bases; unmatched bases: 11. The CDR3 loop spans 16 amino acids. CDR3 region: CASSSGRGLVGNEQFF. Here the CDR3 DNA reads TGTGCCAGCAGTTCGGGCAGGGGACTAGTGGGCAATGAGCAGTTCTTC.

The chain couples TRBV27 to TRBJ2-7; 13 bases line up with TRBD2. The CDR3 sequence is 21 residues long. The J segment lost 4 bases and the V segment lost 5 bases, leaving 23 bases of the junction unmatched. Looked up from germline, CDR1 is MNHEY and CDR2 is SMNVEV (reference sequence). The CDR3 DNA follows: TGTGCCAGCAGTCGAACCGGGACTAGCGGGAAGCTCGAACCTCGCATTTACGAGCAGTACTTC. Its protein product is CASSRTGTSGKLEPRIYEQYF.

V is TRBV5-6 and J is TRBJ2-3; a possible D gene is TRBD1 (5 bases). Germline CDR1 is SGHDT and CDR2 is YYEEEE. The CDR3 consists of 17 residues. Deletions cut 0 bases from V and 5 bases from J, with 19 bases between. CDR3 sequence (DNA): TGTGCCAGCAGCTTGGTTATAGGACAAGGTGGTATAGATACGCAGTATTTT. It yields the protein CASSLVIGQGGIDTQYF. Full variable domain (missing parts from reference TRBV5-6 and TRBJ2-3): DAGVTQSPTHLIKTRGQQVTLRCSPKSGHDTVSWYQQALGQGPQFIFQYYEEEERQRGNFPDRFSGHQFPNYSSELNVNALLLGDSALYLCASSLVIGQGGIDTQYFGPGTRLTVL.

This sequence joins TRBV10-3 and TRBJ1-2; TRBD1 matches at 12 bases. Germline trimming cut 3 bases from V and 7 bases from J; bases unmatched to any gene: 3. Germline V CDR1 and CDR2: ENHRY, SYGVKD. The CDR3 has 14 amino acids. CDR3 in DNA: TGTGCCATCAGTGACGGGACAGGGGGCCCTGGCTACACCTTC. Translated, it gives CAISDGTGGPGYTF.

To note about this clone: One junction end does not reproduce the germline sequence, and a read error may be involved. The rearrangement uses TRBV7-7 and TRBJ2-7, with D perhaps TRBD2 (5 bases). CDR3 size: 13 residues. In germline, CDR1 is SSHAT, CDR2 FNYEAQ (reference sequence). The DNA of the CDR3 is TGTGCTAGCAGCTTAGCGAGCTCTACCGAGCAGTACTTC. Translation: CASSLASSTEQYF.

Only a few counts were recorded for this clone. The chain recombines TRBV7-9 with TRBJ2-7; a weak D match, TRBD1 (8 bases). The germline V gene has CDR1 SEHNR and CDR2 FQNEAQ (reference sequence). CDR3 length equals 16 residues. The germline V and J ends were trimmed by 2 bases and 6 bases, with 20 bases remaining between them. CDR3 residues: CASSLIQTGGVSEQYF. DNA of the CDR3: TGTGCCAGCAGCTTAATCCAAACAGGGGGGGTGTCCGAGCAGTACTTC.

This chain connects TRBV19 to TRBJ1-1, with TRBD1 matching 9 bases. Trimming took 6 bases from V and 1 from J; bases not matched to a gene: 9. This CDR3 has 16 amino acids. Germline CDR1 is LNHDA and CDR2 is SQIVND (reference sequence). CDR3 loop: CASRRTGGTRNTEAFF. The CDR3 coding sequence is TGTGCCAGTAGGAGAACAGGGGGCACTAGGAACACTGAAGCTTTCTTT.

The chain recombines TRBV14 with TRBJ1-3, with TRBD1 matching over 8 bases. Trimming cost V 4 bases and J 10 bases; bases outside gene matches: 6. This CDR3 is 13 amino acids long. The V gene's germline CDR1 is SGHDN and CDR2 FVKESK. The DNA of the CDR3 is TGTGCCAGCAGCCTCAGGGGGCATCGGACCATATATTTT. Protein product: CASSLRGHRTIYF.

This rearrangement joins TRBV6-5 to TRBJ1-1; D gene unclear. Trimming left V 7 bases short and J 4 bases short, with 16 bases between. CDR1 and CDR2 (germline): MNHEY, SVGAGI. CDR3 size: 14 residues. The CDR3 bases are TGTGCCAGCATCCAGGTCGGAGGGCCCACTGAAGCTTTCTTT. Amino acid sequence: CASIQVGGPTEAFF.

The rearrangement uses TRBV5-1 and TRBJ1-4; no clear D. Between the trimmed V and J ends, which lost 0 bases and 8 bases, there was a span of 14 bases. CDR3 size: 15 residues. CDR1 and CDR2 from the germline V gene are SGHRS and YFSETQ. The CDR3 here is CASSLARGSYEKLFF. The DNA of the CDR3 is TGCGCCAGCAGCTTGGCGCGGGGATCGTACGAAAAACTGTTTTTT.

J is TRBJ1-1 and V is TRBV27, with 7 bases that match TRBD1. This CDR3 spans 14 amino acids. Germline assignment: CDR1 MNHEY and CDR2 SMNVEV (reference sequence). Trimming took 5 bases from V and 5 from J; bases not matched to a gene: 8. The CDR3 reads CASSQRQGRTEAFF. Written as DNA, the CDR3 is TGTGCCAGCAGTCAACGACAGGGAAGGACTGAAGCTTTCTTT.

This rearrangement joins TRBV19 to TRBJ1-2; D is perhaps TRBD1 (6 bases). The CDR3 length is 15 residues. Trimming cost V 7 bases and J 4 bases, with 19 bases left between them. Germline V gives CDR1 LNHDA, CDR2 SQIVND (reference sequence). CDR3 sequence reads: CASNPTDRPRYGYTF. CDR3 DNA: TGTGCCAGTAACCCCACCGACAGGCCGCGCTATGGCTACACCTTC.

This chain joins TRBV7-8 and TRBJ1-2; 7 bases agree with TRBD1. The CDR3 sequence is 14 residues long. CDR1 is SGHVS, CDR2 FQNEAQ, per germline. Losses at the gene ends were 1 base for V and 2 bases for J; bases not matched to a gene: 1. Here the CDR3 DNA reads TGTGCCAGCAGCTTAGGACAGGGAAACTATGGCTACACCTTC. It is translated as CASSLGQGNYGYTF.

On this clone itself: In the same sample, other DNA sequences code for this CDR3. The genes are TRBV4-3 and TRBJ1-4; D is unresolved. The CDR3 length is 16 residues. Germline V lookup: CDR1 LGHNA, CDR2 YSLEER. Trimming removed 1 base from V and 0 bases from J, with 9 bases in between. Written as DNA, the CDR3 is TGCGCCAGCAGCCAAGTACGGAGTGCAACTAATGAAAAACTGTTTTTT. It codes for CASSQVRSATNEKLFF.

V is TRBV12-3 or TRBV12-4 and J is TRBJ1-5; possible D gene TRBD1, 5 bases. Trimming left V 6 bases short and J 0 bases short, with 6 bases between. The CDR3 totals 13 residues. The CDR3, as DNA: TGTGCCAGCAGACAGGATAGCAATCAGCCCCAGCATTTT. Translated, it gives CASRQDSNQPQHF.

The chain recombines TRBV27 with TRBJ1-2, with D perhaps TRBD1 (6 bases). CDR3 length equals 16 residues. From germline, CDR1 is MNHEY and CDR2 SMNVEV (reference sequence). V was pared by 0 bases and J by 0 bases, with 11 bases between. The CDR3 DNA reads as TGTGCCAGCAGTTTATCCTTGGGACAAGCTAACTATGGCTACACCTTC. This sequence encodes CASSLSLGQANYGYTF.

The J gene is TRBJ1-1, the V gene TRBV6-5; no definite D call. With 6 bases removed from V and 1 base from J, the gap between germline ends came to 12 bases. CDR1 MNHEY and CDR2 SVGAGI come from the germline V gene. This CDR3 comprises 14 residues. DNA for the CDR3: TGTGCCAGCAGAAGACTGAGGAAGAACACTGAAGCTTTCTTT. Protein product: CASRRLRKNTEAFF.

This rearrangement joins TRBV28 to TRBJ2-1; maybe TRBD2 (6 bases). CDR1 is MDHEN and CDR2 is SYDVKM in the germline V gene. CDR3 length equals 14 residues. The ends were cut back, 3 bases at V and 2 bases at J, with 8 bases in the middle. The CDR3 coding sequence is TGTGCCAGCAGTTTGGGGACTCCCTACAATGAGCAGTTCTTC. It codes for CASSLGTPYNEQFF. The full variable domain, completed using reference TRBV28 and TRBJ2-1, is DVKVTQSSRYLVKRTGEKVFLECVQDMDHENMFWYRQDPGLGLRLIYFSYDVKMKEKGDIPEGYSVSREKKERFSLILESASTNQTSMYLCASSLGTPYNEQFFGPGTRLTVL.